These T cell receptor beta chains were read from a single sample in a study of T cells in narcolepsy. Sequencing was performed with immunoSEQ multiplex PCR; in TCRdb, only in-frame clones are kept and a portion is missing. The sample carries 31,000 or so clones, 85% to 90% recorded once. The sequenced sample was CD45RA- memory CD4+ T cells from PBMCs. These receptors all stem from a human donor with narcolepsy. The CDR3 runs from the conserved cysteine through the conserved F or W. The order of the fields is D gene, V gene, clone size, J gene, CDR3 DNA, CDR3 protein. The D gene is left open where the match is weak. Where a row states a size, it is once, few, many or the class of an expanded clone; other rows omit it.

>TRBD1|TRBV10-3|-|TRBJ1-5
TGTGCCATCAGTGAGTCGAAGGGGGCTAGCAATCAGCCCCAGCATTTT
CAISESKGASNQPQHF
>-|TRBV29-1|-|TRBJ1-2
TGCAGCGGGGTTGGGGTGCGGGGCTACACCTTC
CSGVGVRGYTF
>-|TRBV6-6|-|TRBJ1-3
TGTGCCAGCAGTTACAGGGCTGGAAACACCATATATTTT
CASSYRAGNTIYF
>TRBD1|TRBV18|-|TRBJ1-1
TGTGCCAGCTCAGAAACAGGGGGCGCCGGAGCTTTCTTT
CASSETGGAGAFF
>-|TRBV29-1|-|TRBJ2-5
TGCAGCGTCCCAGGGTCATCTCAAGAGACCCAGTACTTC
CSVPGSSQETQYF
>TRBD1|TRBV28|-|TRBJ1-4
TGTGCCAGCAGCCTCCCGACAGGGGGAGAAAAACTGTTTTTT
CASSLPTGGEKLFF
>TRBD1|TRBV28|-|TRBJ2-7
TGTGCCAGCAGATCCACGGACAGGGTTGCGTACGAGCAGTACTTC
CASRSTDRVAYEQYF
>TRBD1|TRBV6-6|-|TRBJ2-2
TGTGCCAGCAGTCTCGCCGGACAGGGCGGGGCCGGGGAGCTGTTTTTT
CASSLAGQGGAGELFF
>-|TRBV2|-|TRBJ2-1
TGTGCCAGCACGAGGGACTGGTCCCCCAATGAGCAGTTCTTC
CASTRDWSPNEQFF
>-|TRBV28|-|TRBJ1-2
TGTGCCAGCAGGCCGTCTAAAGACAGTTATGGCTACACCTTC
CASRPSKDSYGYTF
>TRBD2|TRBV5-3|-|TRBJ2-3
TGTGCCAGAAGCTCATCCACATCAACTAGCGGGGGGGCGCATACGCAGTATTTT
CARSSSTSTSGGAHTQYF
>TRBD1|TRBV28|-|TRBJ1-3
TGTGCCAGCAGTAGGGGGACAGGAGCGGTTGGAAACACCATATATTTT
CASSRGTGAVGNTIYF
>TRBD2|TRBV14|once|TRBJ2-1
TGTGCCAGCAGGTCCCTAGCGGGGGGGCACAATGAGCAGTTCTTC
CASRSLAGGHNEQFF
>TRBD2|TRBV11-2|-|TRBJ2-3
TGTGCCAGCAGCTCTTTAGCGGGAGTGGGCCCTCGGGGAGATACGCAGTATTTT
CASSSLAGVGPRGDTQYF
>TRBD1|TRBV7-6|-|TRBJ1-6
TGTGCCAGCAGCTTAGGGACAGGGTCACCCCTCCACTTT
CASSLGTGSPLHF
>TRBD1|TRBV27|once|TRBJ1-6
TGTGCCAGCCTCCGGGACAGGCATAGCTCCTATAATTCACCCCTCCACTTT
CASLRDRHSSYNSPLHF
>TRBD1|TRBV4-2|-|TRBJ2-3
TGTGCCAGCAGCCATCGGGCCGGGACAGGGGGCACAGATACGCAGTATTTT
CASSHRAGTGGTDTQYF
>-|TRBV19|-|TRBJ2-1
TGTGCCAGTAGGCTAGACAGGAGCTCCTACAATGAGCAGTTCTTC
CASRLDRSSYNEQFF